This T cell receptor beta chain derives from a study of cytomegalovirus exposure and HLA in healthy donors. A multiplex PCR was run with 60 Vbeta primers and 13 Jbeta primers. The data were produced by immunoSEQ multiplex PCR, yet TCRdb's version contains in-frame clones alone and is incomplete. This sample yields roughly 170,000 clones, of which around 80% are seen a single time; 4.8% belongs to the top ten. The TCR sequence derives from a man aged 18 to 30 in good health and CMV-seronegative. The sample taken for sequencing was PBMCs.

The CDR3 nucleotides are TGTGCCAGTAGAAGCAACCTAGATTCTGGGGCCAACGTCCTGACTTTC. Translation gives CASRSNLDSGANVLTF. The V call is TRBV19, the J call TRBJ2-6, with no clear D. Trimming stripped 6 bases from V and 1 base from J, with 13 bases between. Per germline, CDR1 LNHDA and CDR2 SQIVND (reference sequence). The CDR3 sequence is 16 residues long.